The next 21 T cell receptor beta chains were all read from a single sample in a study of cytomegalovirus exposure and HLA in healthy donors. PCR was performed using 60 Vbeta and 13 Jbeta primers. This table comes from immunoSEQ multiplex PCR, and its TCRdb copy is limited to in-frame clones, with some not included. The sample shows 150,000 to 200,000 clones, around 82% of them seen only once. The sample taken for sequencing was PBMCs. The receptors derive from a man younger than 30 in good health and CMV-seronegative.

This rearrangement joins TRBV6-1 to TRBJ1-5, with TRBD1 as a possible D gene (6 bases). V was shortened by 7 bases and J by 4 bases, with 11 bases between the two germline ends. Germline lookup yields CDR1 MNHNS and CDR2 SASEGT. CDR3 size: 13 residues. As DNA, the CDR3 is TGTGCCAGCACCCTAACAGGGAATCAGCCCCAGCATTTT. It encodes CASTLTGNQPQHF.

The chain recombines TRBV27 with TRBJ2-1; D possibly corresponds to TRBD2 (6 bases). Between the trimmed V and J ends, which lost 2 bases and 7 bases, there was a span of 12 bases. This CDR3 has 14 amino acids. Germline assignment: CDR1 MNHEY and CDR2 SMNVEV (reference sequence). As DNA, the CDR3 is TGTGCCAGCAGTTTAGAGCGGAGGGGAAATGAGCAGTTCTTC. Translation: CASSLERRGNEQFF.

With regard to this clone: Different DNA sequences within this sample yield the same CDR3. The chain carries TRBV5-1 and TRBJ2-7; unclear D gene. V shed 0 bases and J shed 7 bases, with 17 bases lying between them. This CDR3 contains 15 residues. Per germline, CDR1 SGHRS and CDR2 YFSETQ. CDR3 residues: CASSLGAFPTEEQYF. The CDR3 DNA is TGCGCCAGCAGCTTGGGGGCGTTCCCAACCGAGGAGCAGTACTTC.

The genes are TRBV27 and TRBJ1-5, with 8 positions matching TRBD1. The CDR3 runs to 18 residues. V gave up 4 bases and J gave up 6 bases; unmatched junction bases: 17. In germline, CDR1 is MNHEY, CDR2 SMNVEV (reference sequence). The DNA for the CDR3 is TGTGCCAGCAGTTCCGGACAGGGTCCCCCGCGATGGGGTCAGCCCCAGCATTTT. This gives the protein CASSSGQGPPRWGQPQHF.

V gene TRBV5-4 combines with J gene TRBJ1-5; D uncertain. The CDR3 has 12 residues. In germline, CDR1 is SGHNT, CDR2 YYREEE (reference sequence). V lost 0 bases and J lost 7, with 5 bases in between. This CDR3 reads CASSLDSQPQHF. The CDR3 DNA sequence: TGTGCCAGCAGCTTGGACAGCCAGCCCCAGCATTTT.

Comment on this clone: One junction end does not reproduce the germline sequence, and a read error may be involved. The rearrangement uses TRBV7-7 and TRBJ2-7, with 9 bases aligning to TRBD1. This CDR3 region has 15 residues. Germline V gene lookup returns CDR1 SSHAT and CDR2 FNYEAQ (reference sequence). CDR3 in amino acids: CASSLTGTGIDEQYF. The CDR3 DNA is TGTGCTAGCAGCTTAACCGGGACAGGGATTGACGAGCAGTACTTC.

The chain employs TRBV14 and TRBJ1-4, with a weak D call TRBD1 (5 bases). V dropped 4 bases and J dropped 6 bases, with 15 bases sitting between them. The CDR3 consists of 15 residues. Germline CDR1 reads SGHDN; CDR2 reads FVKESK. The CDR3 nucleotides read TGTGCCAGCAGCCCCCAGGCAGGGCGGTATGAAAAACTGTTTTTT. It specifies CASSPQAGRYEKLFF.

CDR3 region: CASTVVGASGRGGEQYF. The CDR3 DNA sequence: TGTGCCAGCACCGTGGTAGGTGCTAGCGGGAGGGGGGGCGAGCAGTACTTC. The V call is TRBV28, the J call TRBJ2-7; 12 nucleotides line up with TRBD2. V shed 7 bases, J shed 6 bases, and the junction held 16 bases outside the gene matches. The CDR3 extends over 17 amino acids. Germline CDR1 and CDR2: MDHEN and SYDVKM.

Points on this clone: An end of the junction does not agree with germline; a read error may underlie this. The chain has TRBV7-9 and TRBJ1-1; D unclear. This CDR3 is 12 amino acids long. CDR1 is SEHNR, CDR2 FQNEAQ, per germline (reference sequence). The CDR3 sequence is CSSDPGDTEAFF. The CDR3 coding sequence is TGTTCCAGCGACCCCGGGGACACTGAAGCTTTCTTT.

The sample holds a few counts of this clone. This sequence joins TRBV9 and TRBJ1-1; D might be TRBD1 (5 bases). The germline CDR1 and CDR2 sequences are SGDLS and YYNGEE. This CDR3 has 14 amino acids. The V and J ends lost 0 bases and 4 bases respectively, with 10 bases between them. For the CDR3, the DNA is TGTGCCAGCAGCGTAGCGGGGGGTGTCACTGAAGCTTTCTTT. Amino acids: CASSVAGGVTEAFF.

This chain uses TRBV12-5 with TRBJ2-5; 9 bases line up with TRBD2. This CDR3 has 19 amino acids. In germline, CDR1 is LGHNT, CDR2 FRNRAP. The V gene end was trimmed by 1 base and the J gene end by 5 bases; junction bases not matched to a gene: 17. Here the CDR3 reads CASGLAEPIGLAPKETQYF. CDR3 bases: TGTGCTAGTGGTTTGGCAGAGCCAATTGGACTAGCGCCCAAGGAGACCCAGTACTTC. Full variable domain (remainder filled in from reference TRBV12-5 and TRBJ2-5): DARVTQTPRHKVTEMGQEVTMRCQPILGHNTVFWYRQTMMQGLELLAYFRNRAPLDDSGMPKDRFSAEMPDATLATLKIQPSEPRDSAVYFCASGLAEPIGLAPKETQYFGPGTRLLVL.

This clone has just one count. This chain joins TRBV6-6 and TRBJ2-5, with D hard to call. The DNA end is a closer match to TRBJ2-7, so the J assignment may be wrong. The CDR3 is made up of 14 amino acids. CDR1 is MNHNY, CDR2 SVGAGI, per germline (reference sequence). The CDR3 region has the DNA TGTGCCAGTACATGGGCCCCCAACTTCTACGAGCAGTACTTC. It yields the protein CASTWAPNFYEQYF.

This clone was detected a few times. The chain employs TRBV13 and TRBJ1-2; TRBD1 aligns across 7 bases. This CDR3 is built from 14 residues. With 5 bases clipped from V and 8 bases from J, the junction kept 11 bases outside the gene matches. Germline values: CDR1 PRHDT, CDR2 FYEKMQ (reference sequence). This CDR3 is CASSLGETGRGYTF. Written as DNA, the CDR3 is TGTGCCAGCAGCCTGGGTGAGACAGGGAGAGGCTACACCTTC.

V gene TRBV5-6 combines with J gene TRBJ2-3; TRBD2 matches at 12 bases. CDR1 is SGHDT, CDR2 YYEEEE, per germline. With 3 bases clipped from V and 4 bases from J, the junction kept 0 bases outside the gene matches. This CDR3 contains 14 residues. CDR3 sequence: CASSSSGGADTQYF. The CDR3 coding sequence is TGTGCCAGCAGCTCTAGCGGGGGGGCAGATACGCAGTATTTT.

In this sample, this clone turned up once. V gene TRBV9 combines with J gene TRBJ1-6; D not resolved. The length of the CDR3 is 14 residues. Looked up from germline, CDR1 is SGDLS and CDR2 is YYNGEE. The V end lost 4 bases, the J end lost 8 bases, and 13 bases lay between the germline ends. CDR3 region: CASSKPDRDSPLHF. As DNA, the CDR3 is TGTGCCAGCAGCAAACCCGATCGGGATTCACCCCTCCACTTT.

This clone was seen only once. The V call is TRBV7-3, the J call TRBJ2-1, with 12 bases that match TRBD2. Germline assignment: CDR1 SGHTA and CDR2 FQGTGA. This CDR3 is 14 amino acids long. Trimming took 8 bases from V and 5 from J; bases not matched to a gene: 4. The CDR3 sequence: CASGTSGRNNEQFF. The DNA of the CDR3 is TGTGCCAGCGGAACTAGCGGGAGGAACAATGAGCAGTTCTTC.

The chain carries TRBV30 and TRBJ2-4, with 9 bases fitting TRBD1. Germline loops: CDR1 GTSNPN, CDR2 SVGIG (reference sequence). The CDR3 has 13 residues. Losses at the gene ends were 2 bases for V and 6 bases for J; bases not matched to a gene: 2. The CDR3 nucleotides are TGTGCCTGGAGTACAGGGGGCGGAAACATTCAGTACTTC. Translation: CAWSTGGGNIQYF.

The chain has TRBV7-2 and TRBJ2-5, with TRBD1 as a possible D gene (7 bases). With the DNA end fitting TRBJ2-7 better, the J assignment may be wrong. Germline V gene lookup returns CDR1 SGHTA and CDR2 FQGNSA. The CDR3 covers 16 residues. The chain's CDR3 is CASSFGGTAEAYEQYF. In nucleotides, the CDR3 is TGTGCCAGCAGTTTTGGCGGGACAGCCGAAGCCTACGAGCAGTACTTC.

A word on this clone: The junction does not match germline at one end; this may be a read error. V gene TRBV7-9 combines with J gene TRBJ1-4, with D possibly being TRBD1 (5 bases). This CDR3 has 16 residues. Germline V gene lookup returns CDR1 SEHNR and CDR2 FQNEAQ (reference sequence). The CDR3 nucleotides read TGTTCCAGCAGCCCGATCGAGTACAGCAGGGATGAAAAACTGTTTTTT. Amino acids: CSSSPIEYSRDEKLFF. Based on the CDR3 plus reference TRBV7-9 and TRBJ1-4, the full variable domain is DTGVSQNPRHKITKRGQNVTFRCDPISEHNRLYWYRQTLGQGPEFLTYFQNEAQLEKSRLLSDRFSAERPKGSFSTLEIQRTEQGDSAMYLCSSSPIEYSRDEKLFFGSGTQLSVL.

This clone has a handful of counts. This chain joins TRBV12-5 and TRBJ2-3; D not certain. Germline V gene data show CDR1 as LGHNT and CDR2 as FRNRAP. The CDR3 covers 12 residues. V was trimmed by 6 bases and J by 11 bases, leaving 15 bases between them. The CDR3 here is CASGPVEFRQYF. For the CDR3, the DNA is TGTGCTAGTGGCCCCGTGGAGTTCAGGCAGTATTTT.

The chain joins TRBV2 to TRBJ2-1; D ambiguous. The CDR3 is made up of 15 amino acids. Trimming took 4 bases from V and 0 from J, leaving 10 bases between them. Germline V gene sequence: CDR1 SNHLY, CDR2 FYNNEI. This CDR3 is CASSGQANSYNEQFF. For the CDR3, the DNA is TGTGCCAGCAGTGGTCAGGCGAACTCCTACAATGAGCAGTTCTTC.